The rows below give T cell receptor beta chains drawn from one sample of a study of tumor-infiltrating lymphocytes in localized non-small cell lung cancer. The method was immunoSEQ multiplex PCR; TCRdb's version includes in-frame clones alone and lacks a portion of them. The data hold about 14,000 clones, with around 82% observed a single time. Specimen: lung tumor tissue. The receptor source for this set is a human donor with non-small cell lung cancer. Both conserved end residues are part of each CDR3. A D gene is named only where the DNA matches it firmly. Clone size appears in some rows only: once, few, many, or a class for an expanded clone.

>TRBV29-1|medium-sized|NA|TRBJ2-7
TGCAGCGTTGTGAAGGACACAGCCCTCTCCTACGAGCAGTACTTC
CSVVKDTALSYEQYF
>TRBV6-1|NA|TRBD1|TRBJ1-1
TGTGCCAGCAGTGAAGAGGGGGCGAGTATCACTGAAGCTTTCTTT
CASSEEGASITEAFF
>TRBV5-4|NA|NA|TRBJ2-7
TGTGCCAGCAGCTTCCCCGGGGGCAGCACCTACGAGCAGTACTTC
CASSFPGGSTYEQYF
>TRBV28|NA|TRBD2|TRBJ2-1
TGTGCCAGCAGTTTAGCAGCGGGAGGGTACGATGAGCAGTTCTTC
CASSLAAGGYDEQFF
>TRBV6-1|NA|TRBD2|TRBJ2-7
TGTGCCAGCAGTGACGGGGGTGTAAGCGGGAAACAGTACTTC
CASSDGGVSGKQYF
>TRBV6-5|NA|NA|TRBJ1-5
TGTGCCACAGGCCTGGATAGCAATCAGCCCCAGCATTTT
CATGLDSNQPQHF
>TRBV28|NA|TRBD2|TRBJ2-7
TGTGCCAGCAGTCCCTCGCGGAGCGGGAGGGCCTCCTACGAGCAGTACTTC
CASSPSRSGRASYEQYF
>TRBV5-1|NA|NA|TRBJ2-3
TGCGCCAGCAGCCCGGAGGGCAGGGGTACCCTTGATACGCAGTATTTT
CASSPEGRGTLDTQYF
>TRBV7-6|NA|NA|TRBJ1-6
TGTGCCAGCAGCTTAGAAGTGGAAGGGAATTCACCCCTCCACTTT
CASSLEVEGNSPLHF
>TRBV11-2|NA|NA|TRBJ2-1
TGTGCCAGCAGCTTAGGTCAGTGGGAGTGGTACAATGAGCAGTTCTTC
CASSLGQWEWYNEQFF
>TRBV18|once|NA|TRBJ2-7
TGTGCCAGCTCACCGGACGGTATTCCCTACGAGCAGTACTTC
CASSPDGIPYEQYF
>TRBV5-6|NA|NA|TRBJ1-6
TGTGCCAGCAGCAAGGGACAAGCGCGGGGTTCACCCCTCCACTTT
CASSKGQARGSPLHF
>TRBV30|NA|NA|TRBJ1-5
TGTGCCTGGAGTGTAGGGCCGGATCAGCCCCAGCATTTT
CAWSVGPDQPQHF
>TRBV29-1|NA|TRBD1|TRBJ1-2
TGCAGCGTCGCTACCGCAGGGGGCTCTGGCTACACCTTC
CSVATAGGSGYTF
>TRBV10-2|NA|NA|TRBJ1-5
TGCGCCAGCAGTGGGTCTTCGGAACAGCCCCAGCATTTT
CASSGSSEQPQHF
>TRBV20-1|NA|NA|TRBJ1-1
TGCAGTGCTCTAGGTTCTGAAGCTTTCTTT
CSALGSEAFF
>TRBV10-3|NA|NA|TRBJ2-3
TGTGCCATCAGAAACGGACTGGCAGATACGCAGTATTTT
CAIRNGLADTQYF
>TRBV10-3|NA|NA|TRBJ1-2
TGTGCCATCAGTGAATCGGGAAACTATGGCTACACCTTC
CAISESGNYGYTF
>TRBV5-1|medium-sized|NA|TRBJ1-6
TGCGCCAGCAGCCTGGGGAGCGGGTTAAATTCACCCCTCCACTTT
CASSLGSGLNSPLHF
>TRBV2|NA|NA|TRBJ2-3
TGTGCCAGCATGCGGGATTACGCAGATACGCAGTATTTT
CASMRDYADTQYF
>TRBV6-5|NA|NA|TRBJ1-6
TGTGCCAGCAGTTACGGCGACAGAAATAATTCACCCCTCCACTTT
CASSYGDRNNSPLHF
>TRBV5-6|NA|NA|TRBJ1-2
TGTGCCAGCAGCTCGGACGGGATGACAGGTGCCCTCGACACCTTC
CASSSDGMTGALDTF
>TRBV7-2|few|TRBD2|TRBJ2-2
TGTGCCAGCACTGGTGGCGGGAGGAGAACCGGGGAGCTGTTTTTT
CASTGGGRRTGELFF
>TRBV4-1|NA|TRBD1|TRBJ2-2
TGCGCCAGCAGCCAAGGGAGTAGGGACAGGGGGAACGGGGAGCTGTTTTTT
CASSQGSRDRGNGELFF
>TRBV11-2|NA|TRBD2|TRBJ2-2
TGTGCCAGCAGCTTAGGGAGACTAGCTTCGGGGGAGCTGTTTTTT
CASSLGRLASGELFF
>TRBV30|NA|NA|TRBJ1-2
TGTGCCTGGGATACCCTTCGAGGCGGCTACACCTTC
CAWDTLRGGYTF
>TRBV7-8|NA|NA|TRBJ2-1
TGTGCCAGCAGCTTACAGGCGCCCCTCTCCTACAATGAGCAGTTCTTC
CASSLQAPLSYNEQFF
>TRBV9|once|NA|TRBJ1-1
TGTGCCAGCAGCGTAGTCAGGGGGAACACTGAAGCTTTCTTT
CASSVVRGNTEAFF
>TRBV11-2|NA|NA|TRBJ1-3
TGTGCCAGCAGCTCCATTACCCCCGAATCCTCTGGAAACACCATATATTTT
CASSSITPESSGNTIYF
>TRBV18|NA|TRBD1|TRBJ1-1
TGTGCCAGCTCGCAGATTAGACAGGGGAACACTGAAGCTTTCTTT
CASSQIRQGNTEAFF
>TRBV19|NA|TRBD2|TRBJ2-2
TGTGCCAGTAGTATACGACTAGCGGGAGCCACCGGGGAGCTGTTTTTT
CASSIRLAGATGELFF
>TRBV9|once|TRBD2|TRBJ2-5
TGTGCCAGCAGCGTGGGACTAGCAGCTGAGACCCAGTACTTC
CASSVGLAAETQYF
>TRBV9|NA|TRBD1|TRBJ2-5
TGTGCCAGCAGCGTAGGCTCAGGGGGATTGGAGACCCAGTACTTC
CASSVGSGGLETQYF
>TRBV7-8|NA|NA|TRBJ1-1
TGTGCCAGCAGAGTCGGGACGGTGAACACTGAAGCTTTCTTT
CASRVGTVNTEAFF
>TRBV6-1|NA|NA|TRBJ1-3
TGTGCCAGCAGTGAACCAAGGTCTCCTCTCGGGAGAAACACCATATATTTT
CASSEPRSPLGRNTIYF
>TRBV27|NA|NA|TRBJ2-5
TGTGCCAGCAGTTTATTCGGGGGACAAGAGACCCAGTACTTC
CASSLFGGQETQYF
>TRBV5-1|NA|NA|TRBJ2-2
TGCGCCAGCAGCTTAGGGGCCGGGACACCGGGCACCGGGGAGCTGTTTTTT
CASSLGAGTPGTGELFF
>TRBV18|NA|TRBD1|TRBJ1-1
TGTGCCAGCTCACCCCCACAGGGGATCACTGAAGCTTTCTTT
CASSPPQGITEAFF
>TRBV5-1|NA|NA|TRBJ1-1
TGCGCCAGCAGCTTGGAGGGGGGAAACACTGAAGCTTTCTTT
CASSLEGGNTEAFF
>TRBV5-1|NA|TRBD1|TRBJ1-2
TGCGCCAGCAGACACGTACAGGGGGACTATGGCTACACCTTC
CASRHVQGDYGYTF
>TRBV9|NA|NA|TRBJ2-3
TGTGCCAGCAGCGTAGGACGCCGAGATACGCAGTATTTT
CASSVGRRDTQYF
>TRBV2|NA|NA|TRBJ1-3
TGTGCCAGCAGGGACGGGACAAATGGAAACACCATATATTTT
CASRDGTNGNTIYF
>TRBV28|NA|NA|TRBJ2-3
TGTGCCAGCTCCCGGGACCGAAGCACAGATACGCAGTATTTT
CASSRDRSTDTQYF
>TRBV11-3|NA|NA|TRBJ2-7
TGTGCCAGCAGCTTAGGCGGGGATGAAGGCGAGCAGTACTTC
CASSLGGDEGEQYF